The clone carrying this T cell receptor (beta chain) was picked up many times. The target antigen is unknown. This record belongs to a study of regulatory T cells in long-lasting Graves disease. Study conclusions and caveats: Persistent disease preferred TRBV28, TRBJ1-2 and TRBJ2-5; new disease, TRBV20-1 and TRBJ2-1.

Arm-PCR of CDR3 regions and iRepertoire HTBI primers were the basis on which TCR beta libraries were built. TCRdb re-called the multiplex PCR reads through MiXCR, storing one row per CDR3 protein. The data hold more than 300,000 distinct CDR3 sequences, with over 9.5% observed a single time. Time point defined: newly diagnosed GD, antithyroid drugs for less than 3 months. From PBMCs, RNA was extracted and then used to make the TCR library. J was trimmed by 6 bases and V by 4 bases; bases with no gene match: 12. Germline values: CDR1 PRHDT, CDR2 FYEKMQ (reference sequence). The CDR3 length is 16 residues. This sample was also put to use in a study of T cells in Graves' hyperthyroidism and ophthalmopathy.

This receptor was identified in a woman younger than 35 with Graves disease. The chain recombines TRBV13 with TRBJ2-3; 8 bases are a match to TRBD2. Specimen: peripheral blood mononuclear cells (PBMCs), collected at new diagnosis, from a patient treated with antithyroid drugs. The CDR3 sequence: CASSYVFPGLVDTQYF. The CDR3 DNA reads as TGTGCCAGCAGCTACGTCTTTCCGGGACTAGTGGATACGCAGTATTTT.